The 22 T cell receptor beta chains reported below all come from one sample, sequenced in a study of shared clonotypes between healthy human individuals. Data came from immunoSEQ multiplex PCR; TCRdb stores just in-frame clones and leaves some out. The profile shows about 380,000 clones, about 96% of them singletons. The source material was memory CD8+ T cells sorted from blood. Subset of the sample: CD45RO+ cells pooled with CCR7-negative TemRA cells. These receptor sequences come from a man aged 30 to 45 in good health.

The chain joins TRBV6-1 to TRBJ1-2; D is unresolved. Germline CDR1 and CDR2: MNHNS and SASEGT. V lost 6 bases and J lost 8, with 7 bases in between. The CDR3 totals 10 residues. CDR3 sequence reads: CASSNPGYTF. DNA for the CDR3: TGTGCCAGCAGCAATCCGGGCTACACCTTC.

On this clone itself: Other DNA sequences in the same sample also yield this CDR3. This chain connects TRBV9 to TRBJ2-7; 10 bases line up with TRBD2. Germline lookup yields CDR1 SGDLS and CDR2 YYNGEE. V shed 0 bases, J shed 2 bases, and the junction held 2 bases outside the gene matches. This CDR3 has 15 amino acids. The CDR3 is CASSVGTSGAYEQYF. Here the CDR3 DNA reads TGTGCCAGCAGCGTAGGGACTAGCGGAGCCTACGAGCAGTACTTC.

The CDR3 sequence: CASRIGGIYEKLFF. The CDR3 region has the DNA TGCGCCAGCAGGATAGGAGGGATCTATGAAAAACTGTTTTTT. The V and J genes are TRBV5-1 and TRBJ1-4; D is undetermined. Germline lookup yields CDR1 SGHRS and CDR2 YFSETQ. The CDR3 runs 14 residues. Trimming left V 5 bases short and J 6 bases short, with 14 bases between.

The V and J genes are TRBV5-6 and TRBJ2-3; D is possibly TRBD2 (5 bases). Trimming pared 0 bases from V and 3 bases from J, leaving 11 bases between. Germline V gene sequence: CDR1 SGHDT, CDR2 YYEEEE. The CDR3 runs to 15 residues. The CDR3 bases are TGTGCCAGCAGCTTGGGGCCGGGATCGACAGATACGCAGTATTTT. This gives the protein CASSLGPGSTDTQYF.

This chain connects TRBV5-4 to TRBJ2-7; maybe TRBD1 (6 bases). Germline loops: CDR1 SGHNT, CDR2 YYREEE (reference sequence). Trimming took 3 bases from V and 4 from J, leaving 14 bases between them. The CDR3 is made up of 14 amino acids. CDR3: CASSSPMQGYEQYF. CDR3 DNA: TGTGCCAGCAGCTCTCCCATGCAGGGGTACGAGCAGTACTTC.

This chain uses TRBV7-9 with TRBJ2-3, with 9 bases fitting TRBD2. Germline V CDR1 and CDR2: SEHNR, FQNEAQ (reference sequence). J was trimmed by 8 bases and V by 3 bases; bases with no gene match: 18. The CDR3 runs 18 residues. The CDR3: CASSFTASSGTSSVTQYF. CDR3 in DNA: TGTGCCAGCAGCTTTACCGCCTCTAGCGGGACTAGTTCAGTTACGCAGTATTTT.

The gene calls are TRBV28 and TRBJ1-4, with D possibly TRBD1 on 5 matching bases. The germline CDR1 and CDR2 sequences are MDHEN and SYDVKM. V lost 5 bases to trimming and J lost 0 bases, with 13 bases between them. The CDR3 is 16 residues long. DNA of the CDR3: TGTGCCAGCAGTCAACAGGATAAGACAACTAATGAAAAACTGTTTTTT. Encoded protein: CASSQQDKTTNEKLFF.

This clone was seen a handful of times. This chain links TRBV27 with TRBJ1-2, with D possibly TRBD1 on 6 matching bases. Germline assignment: CDR1 MNHEY and CDR2 SMNVEV (reference sequence). The CDR3 runs 13 residues. Trimming cost V 6 bases and J 4 bases, with 12 bases left between them. The CDR3 is CASSPTGFYGYTF. The CDR3 DNA is TGTGCCAGCAGCCCCACAGGGTTCTATGGCTACACCTTC.

A word on this clone: This specimen includes other DNA sequences encoding the same CDR3. The V and J genes are TRBV5-4 and TRBJ2-3; no clear D. The germline V and J ends were trimmed by 0 bases and 0 bases, with 2 bases remaining between them. CDR3 length: 13 residues. Germline CDR1 SGHNT, CDR2 YYREEE (reference sequence). The CDR3 DNA reads TGTGCCAGCAGCTTGGGGAGCACAGATACGCAGTATTTT. Protein sequence: CASSLGSTDTQYF.

The V call is TRBV5-1, the J call TRBJ2-3; D is possibly TRBD1 or TRBD2 (5 bases each). Germline CDR1 is SGHRS and CDR2 is YFSETQ. V lost 2 bases and J 8 bases, leaving 12 bases between the germline ends. The CDR3 has 13 amino acids. CDR3 region: CASSFGGDSTQYF. The CDR3 DNA reads TGCGCCAGCAGCTTTGGGGGAGATTCTACGCAGTATTTT.

J is TRBJ2-1 and V is TRBV7-9, with 10 bases lining up with TRBD2. The CDR3 is made up of 16 amino acids. Germline CDR1 and CDR2: SEHNR and FQNEAQ (reference sequence). The junction had 5 bases not matched to a gene; V was cut back by 2 bases and J by 4 bases. This chain's CDR3 is CASSLTSGEIYNEQFF. Written as DNA, the CDR3 is TGTGCCAGCAGCTTAACTAGCGGGGAGATATACAATGAGCAGTTCTTC. The full variable domain, its missing parts supplied by reference TRBV7-9 and TRBJ2-1, is DTGVSQNPRHKITKRGQNVTFRCDPISEHNRLYWYRQTLGQGPEFLTYFQNEAQLEKSRLLSDRFSAERPKGSFSTLEIQRTEQGDSAMYLCASSLTSGEIYNEQFFGPGTRLTVL.

This clone showed up just once. The chain combines TRBV15 with TRBJ2-5, with D unclear. The CDR3 contains 15 residues. The germline V and J ends were trimmed by 0 bases and 4 bases, with 12 bases remaining between them. Germline CDR1 is LNHNV and CDR2 is YYDKDF (reference sequence). The CDR3 sequence is CATSRDYWAAETQYF. DNA for the CDR3: TGTGCCACCAGCAGAGATTACTGGGCGGCAGAGACCCAGTACTTC.

The rearrangement joins TRBV18 to TRBJ1-4; D remains ambiguous. Germline lookup yields CDR1 KGHSH and CDR2 LQKENI. The CDR3 is 15 amino acids. Trimming stripped 6 bases from V and 2 bases from J, with 13 bases between. CDR3 protein: CASSHRSDTNEKLFF. CDR3 nucleotides: TGTGCCAGCTCCCACCGAAGTGACACTAATGAAAAACTGTTTTTT.

Regarding this clone: This specimen includes other DNA sequences encoding the same CDR3. The chain couples TRBV28 to TRBJ2-4; TRBD2 matches at 7 bases. V lost 5 bases to trimming and J lost 1 base; unmatched junction nucleotides: 5. Germline V gene data show CDR1 as MDHEN and CDR2 as SYDVKM. CDR3 length equals 15 residues. CDR3 bases: TGTGCCAGCAGTCCCGGGGGGACGGCCAAAAACATTCAGTACTTC. Protein sequence: CASSPGGTAKNIQYF.

The genes are TRBV6-1 and TRBJ2-3, with D possibly TRBD2 on 6 matching bases. Per the germline V gene, CDR1 is MNHNS and CDR2 is SASEGT. The CDR3 contains 13 residues. Trimming removed 6 bases from V and 7 bases from J, with 14 bases in between. The CDR3 here is CASRVSGGNTQYF. The CDR3 region has the DNA TGTGCCAGCAGGGTCAGTGGGGGGAATACGCAGTATTTT.

The chain combines TRBV27 with TRBJ2-2; TRBD2 aligns across 10 bases. The CDR3 length is 14 residues. With V trimmed by 2 bases and J by 9 bases, 3 bases remained unmatched. The germline V gene encodes CDR1 MNHEY and CDR2 SMNVEV (reference sequence). DNA for the CDR3: TGTGCCAGCAGTTTAAGCGGGAGGGCCTGGGAGCTGTTTTTT. This gives the protein CASSLSGRAWELFF.

V usage is TRBV5-1 and J usage is TRBJ2-5; D perhaps matches TRBD1 (6 bases). The V end lost 5 bases, the J end lost 0 bases, and 11 bases lay between the germline ends. The CDR3 has 14 amino acids. The V gene's germline CDR1 is SGHRS and CDR2 YFSETQ. The chain's CDR3 is CASRYGQNQETQYF. The CDR3 DNA reads TGCGCCAGCAGATACGGACAGAACCAAGAGACCCAGTACTTC.

The chain couples TRBV5-1 to TRBJ2-3, with D perhaps TRBD2 (5 bases). Germline CDR1 and CDR2: SGHRS and YFSETQ. The CDR3 is made up of 16 amino acids. V was cut by 4 bases and J by 0 bases, with 15 bases left in between. In DNA, the CDR3 is TGCGCCAGCAGCGAGCTAGCCGGAGCTAGCACAGATACGCAGTATTTT. Amino acid sequence: CASSELAGASTDTQYF.

This chain connects TRBV2 to TRBJ2-5, with D tentatively TRBD2 (5 bases). The CDR3 is 16 residues long. V was pared by 4 bases and J by 0 bases, with 15 bases between. Germline CDR1 is SNHLY and CDR2 is FYNNEI. The DNA of the CDR3 is TGTGCCAGCAGTGCTCCCGAGGGTGGCGACCAAGAGACCCAGTACTTC. Its protein is CASSAPEGGDQETQYF.

CDR3 residues: CASSFRGTSGRVQIYNEQFF. The CDR3 DNA reads TGCGCCAGCAGCTTTCGGGGGACTAGCGGGAGGGTCCAGATCTACAATGAGCAGTTCTTC. V is TRBV5-1 and J is TRBJ2-1; 16 bases line up with TRBD2. V lost 2 bases and J lost 3; bases outside the gene matches: 11. Germline V lookup: CDR1 SGHRS, CDR2 YFSETQ. This CDR3 has 20 residues.

V gene TRBV7-2 combines with J gene TRBJ2-1; 7 nucleotides line up with TRBD2. The V segment lost 5 bases and the J segment 10 bases; nucleotides outside the gene matches: 14. The CDR3 loop spans 15 amino acids. Germline CDR1 is SGHTA and CDR2 is FQGNSA. The DNA for the CDR3 is TGTGCCAGCAGCGGGGGAATCCGGTCTAGCGGAGAGCAGTTCTTC. Translated: CASSGGIRSSGEQFF.

The J gene is TRBJ1-2, the V gene TRBV28, with D unclear. V was cut by 3 bases and J by 2 bases, with 7 bases left in between. CDR3 length: 13 residues. Per the germline V gene, CDR1 is MDHEN and CDR2 is SYDVKM. Written as DNA, the CDR3 is TGTGCCAGCAGTTTGATGAGGAACTATGGCTACACCTTC. The encoded protein is CASSLMRNYGYTF.